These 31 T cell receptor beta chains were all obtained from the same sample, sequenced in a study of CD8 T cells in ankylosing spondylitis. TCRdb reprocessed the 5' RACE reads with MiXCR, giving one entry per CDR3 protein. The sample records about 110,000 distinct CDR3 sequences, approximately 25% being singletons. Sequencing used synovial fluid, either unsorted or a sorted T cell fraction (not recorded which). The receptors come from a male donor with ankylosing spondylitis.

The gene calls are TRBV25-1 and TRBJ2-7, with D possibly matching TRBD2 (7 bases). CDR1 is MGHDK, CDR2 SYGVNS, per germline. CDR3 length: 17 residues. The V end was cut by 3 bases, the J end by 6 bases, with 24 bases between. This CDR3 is CASSDGGLSTRRLEQYV. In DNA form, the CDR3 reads TGTGCCAGCAGTGACGGGGGGCTGTCAACCCGAAGGCTCGAGCAGTACGTC.

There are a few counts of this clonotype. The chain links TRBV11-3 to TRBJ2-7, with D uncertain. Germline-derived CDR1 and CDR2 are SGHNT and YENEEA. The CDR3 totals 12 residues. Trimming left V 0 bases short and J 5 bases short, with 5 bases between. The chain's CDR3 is CASSLDRHEQYF. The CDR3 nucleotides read TGTGCCAGCAGCTTAGATCGGCACGAGCAGTACTTC.

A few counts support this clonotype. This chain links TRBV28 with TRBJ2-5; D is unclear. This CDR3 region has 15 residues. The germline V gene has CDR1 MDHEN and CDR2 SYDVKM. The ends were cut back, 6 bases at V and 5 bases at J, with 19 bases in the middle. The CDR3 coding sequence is TGTGCCAGCAGCCGTCCTTCTGGGGTTGGGGAGACCCAGTACTTC. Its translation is CASSRPSGVGETQYF.

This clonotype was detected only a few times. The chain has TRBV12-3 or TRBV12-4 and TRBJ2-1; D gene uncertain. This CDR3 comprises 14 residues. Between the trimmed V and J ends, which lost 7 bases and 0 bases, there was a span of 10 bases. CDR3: CASTRTASYNEQFF. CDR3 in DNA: TGTGCCAGCACCCGAACGGCCTCCTACAATGAGCAGTTCTTC.

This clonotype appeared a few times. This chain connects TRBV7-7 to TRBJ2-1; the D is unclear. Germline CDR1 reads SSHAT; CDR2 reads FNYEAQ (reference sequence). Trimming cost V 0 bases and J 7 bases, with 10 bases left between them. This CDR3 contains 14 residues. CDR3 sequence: CASSLAEKSNEQFF. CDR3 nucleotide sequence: TGTGCCAGCAGCTTAGCGGAGAAGTCGAATGAGCAGTTCTTC.

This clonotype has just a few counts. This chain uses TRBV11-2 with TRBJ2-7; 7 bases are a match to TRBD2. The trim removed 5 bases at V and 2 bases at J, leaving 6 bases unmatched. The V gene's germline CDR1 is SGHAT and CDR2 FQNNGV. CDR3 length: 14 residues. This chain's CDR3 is CASSPPSGPYEQYF. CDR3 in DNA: TGTGCCAGCAGCCCACCTAGCGGTCCCTACGAGCAGTACTTC.

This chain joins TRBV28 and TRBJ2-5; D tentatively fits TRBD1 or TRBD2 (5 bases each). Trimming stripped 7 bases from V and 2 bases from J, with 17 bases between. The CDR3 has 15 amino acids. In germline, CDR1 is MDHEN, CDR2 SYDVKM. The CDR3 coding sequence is TGTGCCAGCATCCCTGGGGGATCCCGACAAGAGACCCAGTACTTC. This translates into CASIPGGSRQETQYF.

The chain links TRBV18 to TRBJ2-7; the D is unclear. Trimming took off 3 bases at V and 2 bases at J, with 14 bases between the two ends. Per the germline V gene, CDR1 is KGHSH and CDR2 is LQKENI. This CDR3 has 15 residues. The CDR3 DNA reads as TGTGCCAGCTCACCTTCAGATGACACCACCTACGAGCAGTACTTC. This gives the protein CASSPSDDTTYEQYF.

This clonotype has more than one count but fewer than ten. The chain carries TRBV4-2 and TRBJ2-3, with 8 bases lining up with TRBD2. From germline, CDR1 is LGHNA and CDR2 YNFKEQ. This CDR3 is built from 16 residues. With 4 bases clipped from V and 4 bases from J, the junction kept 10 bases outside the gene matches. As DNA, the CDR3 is TGTGCCAGCAGCCGCCAGACTAGCGACCCGGCAGATACGCAGTATTTT. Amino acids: CASSRQTSDPADTQYF.

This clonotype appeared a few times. The CDR3 DNA sequence: TGTGCCAGCAGCAGAACGACCAATGAGCAGTTCTTC. Its translation: CASSRTTNEQFF. The chain joins TRBV11-2 to TRBJ2-1; D gene unclear. This CDR3 region has 12 residues. V was trimmed by 5 bases and J by 6 bases, leaving 8 bases between them. CDR1 and CDR2 from the germline V gene are SGHAT and FQNNGV.

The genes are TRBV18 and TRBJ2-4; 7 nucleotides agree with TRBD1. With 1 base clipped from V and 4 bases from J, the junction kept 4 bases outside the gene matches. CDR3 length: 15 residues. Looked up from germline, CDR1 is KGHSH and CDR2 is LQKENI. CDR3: CASSPQDRPKNIQYF. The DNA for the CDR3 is TGTGCCAGCTCACCACAGGACAGGCCGAAAAACATTCAGTACTTC.

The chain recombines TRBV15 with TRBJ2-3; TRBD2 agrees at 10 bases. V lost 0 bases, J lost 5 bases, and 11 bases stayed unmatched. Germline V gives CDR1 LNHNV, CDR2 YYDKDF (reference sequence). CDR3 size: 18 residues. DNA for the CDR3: TGTGCCACCAGCAGAGATCGGACTAGCGGAAAGGAGAGAGATACGCAGTATTTT. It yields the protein CATSRDRTSGKERDTQYF. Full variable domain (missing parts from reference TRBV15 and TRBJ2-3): DAMVIQNPRYQVTQFGKPVTLSCSQTLNHNVMYWYQQKSSQAPKLLFHYYDKDFNNEADTPDNFQSRRPNTSFCFLDIRSPGLGDTAMYLCATSRDRTSGKERDTQYFGPGTRLTVL.

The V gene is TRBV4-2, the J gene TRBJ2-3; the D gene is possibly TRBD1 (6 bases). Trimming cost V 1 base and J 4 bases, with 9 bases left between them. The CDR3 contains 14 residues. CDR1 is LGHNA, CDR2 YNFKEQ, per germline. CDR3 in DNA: TGTGCCAGCAGCCAAGTCCAGGGGTCAGATACGCAGTATTTT. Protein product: CASSQVQGSDTQYF.

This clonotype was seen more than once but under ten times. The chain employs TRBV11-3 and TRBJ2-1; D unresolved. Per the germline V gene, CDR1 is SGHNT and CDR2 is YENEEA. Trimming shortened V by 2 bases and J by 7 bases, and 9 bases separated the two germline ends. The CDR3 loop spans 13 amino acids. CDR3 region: CASSLNLRNEQFF. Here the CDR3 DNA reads TGTGCCAGCAGCTTAAATCTACGTAATGAGCAGTTCTTC.

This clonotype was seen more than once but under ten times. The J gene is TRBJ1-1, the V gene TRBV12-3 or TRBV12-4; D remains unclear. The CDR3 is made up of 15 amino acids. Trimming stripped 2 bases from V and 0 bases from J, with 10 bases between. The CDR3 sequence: CASSLRLTLNTEAFF. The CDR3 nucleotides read TGTGCCAGCAGTTTACGGCTTACCCTGAACACTGAAGCTTTCTTT.

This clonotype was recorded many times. CDR3 protein: CSAGRTSATDNEQFF. Here the CDR3 DNA reads TGCAGTGCTGGGAGGACTAGCGCTACGGATAATGAGCAGTTCTTC. The chain links TRBV20-1 to TRBJ2-1, with TRBD2 identical over 9 bases. Germline V gene data show CDR1 as DFQATT and CDR2 as SNEGSKA (reference sequence). Germline trimming cut 5 bases from V and 7 bases from J; bases unmatched to any gene: 12. The CDR3 has 15 amino acids.

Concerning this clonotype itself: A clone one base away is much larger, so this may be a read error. The DNA for the CDR3 is TGTGCCAGCAGGCCGACTAAGGGGGCGGTCTGCAATGAGCAGTTCTTC. As protein: CASRPTKGAVCNEQFF. V usage is TRBV6-1 and J usage is TRBJ2-1; 7 bases agree with TRBD1. The germline gives CDR1 MNHNS, CDR2 SASEGT. J gave up 6 bases and V 6 bases, and 14 bases lay outside the gene matches. The CDR3 runs 16 residues.

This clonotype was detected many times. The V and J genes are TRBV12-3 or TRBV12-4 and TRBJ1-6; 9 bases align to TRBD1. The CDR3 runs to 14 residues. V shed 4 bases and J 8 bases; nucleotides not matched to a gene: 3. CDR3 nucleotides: TGTGCCAGCAGTTCCGGGACAGGGTATTCACCCCTCCACTTT. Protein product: CASSSGTGYSPLHF.

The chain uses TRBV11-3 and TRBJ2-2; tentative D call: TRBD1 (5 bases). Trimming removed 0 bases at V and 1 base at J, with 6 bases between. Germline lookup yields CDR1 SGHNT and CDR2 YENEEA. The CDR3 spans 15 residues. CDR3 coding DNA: TGTGCCAGCAGCTTAGACAGGGTGAACACCGGGGAGCTGTTTTTT. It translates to CASSLDRVNTGELFF. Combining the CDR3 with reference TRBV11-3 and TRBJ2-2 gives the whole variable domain EAGVVQSPRYKIIEKKQPVAFWCNPISGHNTLYWYLQNLGQGPELLIRYENEEAVDDSQLPKDRFSAERLKGVDSTLKIQPAELGDSAVYLCASSLDRVNTGELFFGEGSRLTVL.

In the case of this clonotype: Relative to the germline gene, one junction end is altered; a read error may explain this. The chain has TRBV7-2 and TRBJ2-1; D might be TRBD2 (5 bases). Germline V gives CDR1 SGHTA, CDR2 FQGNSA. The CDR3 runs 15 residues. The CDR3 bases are TGTGCCGGCAGTTTCGGACTCAGATGGGACAATGAGCAGTTCTTC. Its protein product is CAGSFGLRWDNEQFF.

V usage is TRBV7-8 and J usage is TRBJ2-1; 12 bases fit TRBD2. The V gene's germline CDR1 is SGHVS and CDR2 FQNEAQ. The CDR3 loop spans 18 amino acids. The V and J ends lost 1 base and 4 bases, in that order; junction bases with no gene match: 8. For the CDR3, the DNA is TGTGCCAGCAGCTTAGTAAGGACTAGCGGGACGGTATACAATGAGCAGTTCTTC. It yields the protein CASSLVRTSGTVYNEQFF.

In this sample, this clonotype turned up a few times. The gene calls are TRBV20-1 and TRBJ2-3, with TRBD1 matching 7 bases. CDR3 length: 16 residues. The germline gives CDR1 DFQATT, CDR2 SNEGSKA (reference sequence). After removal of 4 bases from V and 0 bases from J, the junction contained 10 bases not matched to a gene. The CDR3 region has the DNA TGCAGTGCTACCTCTCCGGGCAGGGGGAGCACAGATACGCAGTATTTT. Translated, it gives CSATSPGRGSTDTQYF.

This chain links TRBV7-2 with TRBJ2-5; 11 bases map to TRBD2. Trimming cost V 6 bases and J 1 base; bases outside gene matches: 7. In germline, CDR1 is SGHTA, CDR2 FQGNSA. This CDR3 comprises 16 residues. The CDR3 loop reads CASRYSGRAGQETQYF. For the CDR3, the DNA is TGTGCCAGCAGGTATAGCGGGAGGGCCGGCCAAGAGACCCAGTACTTC.

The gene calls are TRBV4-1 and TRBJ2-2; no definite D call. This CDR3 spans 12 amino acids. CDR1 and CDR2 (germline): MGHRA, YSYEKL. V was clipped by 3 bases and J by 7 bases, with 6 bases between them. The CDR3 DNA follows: TGCGCCAGCAGCCATTGGGGCGGGGAGCTGTTTTTT. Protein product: CASSHWGGELFF.

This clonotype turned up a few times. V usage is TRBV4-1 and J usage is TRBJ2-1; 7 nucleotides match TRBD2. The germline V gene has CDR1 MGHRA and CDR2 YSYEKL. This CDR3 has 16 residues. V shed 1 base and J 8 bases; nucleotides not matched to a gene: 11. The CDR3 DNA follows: TGCGCCAGCAGCCAAGCTTGGGGCGGGAGCGTATATGAGCAGTTCTTC. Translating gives CASSQAWGGSVYEQFF.

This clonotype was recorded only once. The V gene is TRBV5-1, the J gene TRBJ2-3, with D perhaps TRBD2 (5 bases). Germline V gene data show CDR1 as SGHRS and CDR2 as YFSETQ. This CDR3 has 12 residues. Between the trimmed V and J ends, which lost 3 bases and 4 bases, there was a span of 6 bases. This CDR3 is CASSSEADTQYF. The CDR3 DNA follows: TGCGCCAGCAGCTCGGAGGCAGATACGCAGTATTTT.

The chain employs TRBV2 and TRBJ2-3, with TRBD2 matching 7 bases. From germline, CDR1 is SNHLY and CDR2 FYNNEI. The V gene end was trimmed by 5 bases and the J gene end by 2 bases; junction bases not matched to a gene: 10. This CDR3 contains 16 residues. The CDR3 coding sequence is TGTGCCAGCAGTTCCCACGGGACTACCCTCACAGATACGCAGTATTTT. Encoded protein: CASSSHGTTLTDTQYF.

The CDR3 sequence: CSALAGGSTDTQYF. The CDR3 nucleotides are TGCAGTGCCCTAGCGGGAGGGTCCACAGATACGCAGTATTTT. The genes are TRBV20-1 and TRBJ2-3; 12 nucleotides match TRBD2. Germline-derived CDR1 and CDR2 are DFQATT and SNEGSKA (reference sequence). The CDR3 has 14 residues. The junction had 3 bases not matched to a gene; V was cut back by 6 bases and J by 2 bases.

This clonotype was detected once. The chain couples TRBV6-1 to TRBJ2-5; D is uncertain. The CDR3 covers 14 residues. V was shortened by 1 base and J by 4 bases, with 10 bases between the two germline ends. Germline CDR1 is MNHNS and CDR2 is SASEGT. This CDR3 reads CASSEVSRAETQYF. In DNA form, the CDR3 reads TGTGCCAGCAGTGAAGTGTCCAGAGCAGAGACCCAGTACTTC.

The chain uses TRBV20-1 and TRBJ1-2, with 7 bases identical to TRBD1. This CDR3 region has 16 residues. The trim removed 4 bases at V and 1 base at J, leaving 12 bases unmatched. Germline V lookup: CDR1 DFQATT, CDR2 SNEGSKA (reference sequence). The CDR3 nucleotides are TGCAGTGCTATTAACAGGGGTGGGACCAGTAACTATGGCTACACCTTC. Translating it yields CSAINRGGTSNYGYTF.

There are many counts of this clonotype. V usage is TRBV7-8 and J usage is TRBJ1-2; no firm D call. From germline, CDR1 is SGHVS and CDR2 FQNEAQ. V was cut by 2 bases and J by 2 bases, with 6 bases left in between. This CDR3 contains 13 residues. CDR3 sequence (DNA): TGTGCCAGCAGCTTATCGGCAAACTATGGCTACACCTTC. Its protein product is CASSLSANYGYTF.